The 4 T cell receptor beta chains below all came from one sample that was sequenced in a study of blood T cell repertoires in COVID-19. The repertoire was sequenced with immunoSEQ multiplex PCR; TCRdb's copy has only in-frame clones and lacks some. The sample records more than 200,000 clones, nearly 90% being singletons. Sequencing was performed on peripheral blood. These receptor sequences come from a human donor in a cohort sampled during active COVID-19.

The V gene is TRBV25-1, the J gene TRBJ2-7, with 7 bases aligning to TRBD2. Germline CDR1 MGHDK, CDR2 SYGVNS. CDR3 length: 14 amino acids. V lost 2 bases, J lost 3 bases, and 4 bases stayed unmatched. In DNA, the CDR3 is TGTGCCAGCAGTGAAGAGCGGGAACTCTACGAGCAGTACTTC. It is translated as CASSEERELYEQYF.

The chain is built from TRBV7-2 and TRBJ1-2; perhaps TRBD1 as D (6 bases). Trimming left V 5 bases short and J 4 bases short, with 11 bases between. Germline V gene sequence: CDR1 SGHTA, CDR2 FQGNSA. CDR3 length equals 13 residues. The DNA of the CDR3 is TGTGCCAGCAGCCCAGAGGACAGCTATGGCTACACCTTC. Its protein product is CASSPEDSYGYTF.

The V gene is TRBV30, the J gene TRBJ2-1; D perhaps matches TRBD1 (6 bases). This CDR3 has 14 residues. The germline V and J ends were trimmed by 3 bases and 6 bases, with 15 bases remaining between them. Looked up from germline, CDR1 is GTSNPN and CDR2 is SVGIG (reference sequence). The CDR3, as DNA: TGTGCCTGGAGAACAGGGTTGACCCTCAATGAGCAGTTCTTC. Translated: CAWRTGLTLNEQFF.

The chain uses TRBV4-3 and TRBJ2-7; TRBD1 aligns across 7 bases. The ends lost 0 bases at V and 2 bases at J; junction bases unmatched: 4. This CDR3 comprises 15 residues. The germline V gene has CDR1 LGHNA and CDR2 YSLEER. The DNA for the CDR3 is TGCGCCAGCAGCCAAGATTATACAGGGGCCTACGAGCAGTACTTC. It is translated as CASSQDYTGAYEQYF.